This TCR beta chain stems from a study of regulatory T cells in long-lasting Graves disease. Study context: A definition of persistent Graves' disease required over 5 years of antithyroid drugs plus positive TSH receptor antibodies. Study results and limitations: Less diverse TCR repertoires were seen in persistent Graves' patients than in newly diagnosed ones. Accuracy may have suffered from the small sample size.

The junction had 6 bases not matched to a gene; V was cut back by 5 bases and J by 4 bases. The CDR3 consists of 14 residues. CDR1 and CDR2 (germline): MDHEN, SYDVKM. Construction of the TCR beta libraries employed iRepertoire HTBI primers in conjunction with Arm-PCR of CDR3 regions. TCRdb re-analysed the multiplex PCR reads in MiXCR, keeping a single row per CDR3 protein. The data show roughly 500,000 distinct CDR3 sequences, roughly 21% seen once. This clonotype was observed at least ten times. Its antigen is not known. Time point noted: persistent/refractory GD, antithyroid drugs over 5 years with positive TRAb. Preparation of the TCR library used RNA extracted from PBMCs.

V usage is TRBV28 and J usage is TRBJ2-7; 9 bases match TRBD1. The sequenced sample was peripheral blood mononuclear cells (PBMCs), obtained when the disease was refractory, from a patient treated with antithyroid drugs. The origin of this receptor is a female donor with Graves disease. The CDR3 nucleotides are TGTGCCAGCAGTCCTACAGGGGGCGTTTACGAGCAGTACTTC. It translates to CASSPTGGVYEQYF.